This T cell receptor beta chain was obtained from a study of T cells in Graves' hyperthyroidism and ophthalmopathy. Using RNA transcripts as the source, TCR beta CDR3 regions were amplified. Using the HTBI primer set, a first-round RT-PCR was run on the TCR CDR3. A single record per CDR3 protein comes from TCRdb applying MiXCR to the multiplex PCR reads. The table lists approximately 400,000 distinct CDR3 sequences, 11% to 15% of them singletons, with around 27% in the top ten. This clonotype has at least ten counts. A patient was excluded if there was uncontrolled infection, other autoimmune disease, pregnancy or lactation. Germline V gene lookup returns CDR1 DFQATT and CDR2 SNEGSKA (reference sequence). The CDR3 has 12 amino acids. Trimming removed 4 bases at V and 4 bases at J, with 9 bases between.

The rearrangement joins TRBV20-1 to TRBJ2-3; D is undetermined. The sample taken for sequencing was blood. The clonotype comes from a man aged 45 to 65 with Graves' ophthalmopathy. The CDR3 DNA follows: TGCAGTGCTACCGAGAACGCAGATACGCAGTATTTT. This sequence encodes CSATENADTQYF.